This T cell receptor beta chain was identified during a study of blood T cell dynamics during melanoma immunotherapy. Overall study results and limits: Cell-free DNA CDR3 sequences most resembled the immune-effector CD8+ subset, which was also most clonal.

On this clone itself: Its antigen is still unknown.

As for time point: week 3, after first cycle of checkpoint inhibitor. Repertoires were generated with immunoSEQ multiplex PCR, while TCRdb's copy carries only in-frame clones and drops some. The sample lists 3,200 or so clones, about 95% seen once, with under 0.55% in the top ten. Trimming stripped 3 bases from V and 1 base from J, with 9 bases between. Germline assignment: CDR1 SNHLY and CDR2 FYNNEI. This CDR3 is built from 14 residues. The clonotype originates from a human donor with melanoma. This chain uses TRBV2 with TRBJ1-1; D possibly corresponds to TRBD1 (6 bases). Sequenced here: effector memory CD8+ T cells from blood, sampled from a patient treated with checkpoint blockade. For the CDR3, the DNA is TGTGCCAGCAGTGAGTGGACAGCGAACACTGAAGCTTTCTTT. Translated: CASSEWTANTEAFF.